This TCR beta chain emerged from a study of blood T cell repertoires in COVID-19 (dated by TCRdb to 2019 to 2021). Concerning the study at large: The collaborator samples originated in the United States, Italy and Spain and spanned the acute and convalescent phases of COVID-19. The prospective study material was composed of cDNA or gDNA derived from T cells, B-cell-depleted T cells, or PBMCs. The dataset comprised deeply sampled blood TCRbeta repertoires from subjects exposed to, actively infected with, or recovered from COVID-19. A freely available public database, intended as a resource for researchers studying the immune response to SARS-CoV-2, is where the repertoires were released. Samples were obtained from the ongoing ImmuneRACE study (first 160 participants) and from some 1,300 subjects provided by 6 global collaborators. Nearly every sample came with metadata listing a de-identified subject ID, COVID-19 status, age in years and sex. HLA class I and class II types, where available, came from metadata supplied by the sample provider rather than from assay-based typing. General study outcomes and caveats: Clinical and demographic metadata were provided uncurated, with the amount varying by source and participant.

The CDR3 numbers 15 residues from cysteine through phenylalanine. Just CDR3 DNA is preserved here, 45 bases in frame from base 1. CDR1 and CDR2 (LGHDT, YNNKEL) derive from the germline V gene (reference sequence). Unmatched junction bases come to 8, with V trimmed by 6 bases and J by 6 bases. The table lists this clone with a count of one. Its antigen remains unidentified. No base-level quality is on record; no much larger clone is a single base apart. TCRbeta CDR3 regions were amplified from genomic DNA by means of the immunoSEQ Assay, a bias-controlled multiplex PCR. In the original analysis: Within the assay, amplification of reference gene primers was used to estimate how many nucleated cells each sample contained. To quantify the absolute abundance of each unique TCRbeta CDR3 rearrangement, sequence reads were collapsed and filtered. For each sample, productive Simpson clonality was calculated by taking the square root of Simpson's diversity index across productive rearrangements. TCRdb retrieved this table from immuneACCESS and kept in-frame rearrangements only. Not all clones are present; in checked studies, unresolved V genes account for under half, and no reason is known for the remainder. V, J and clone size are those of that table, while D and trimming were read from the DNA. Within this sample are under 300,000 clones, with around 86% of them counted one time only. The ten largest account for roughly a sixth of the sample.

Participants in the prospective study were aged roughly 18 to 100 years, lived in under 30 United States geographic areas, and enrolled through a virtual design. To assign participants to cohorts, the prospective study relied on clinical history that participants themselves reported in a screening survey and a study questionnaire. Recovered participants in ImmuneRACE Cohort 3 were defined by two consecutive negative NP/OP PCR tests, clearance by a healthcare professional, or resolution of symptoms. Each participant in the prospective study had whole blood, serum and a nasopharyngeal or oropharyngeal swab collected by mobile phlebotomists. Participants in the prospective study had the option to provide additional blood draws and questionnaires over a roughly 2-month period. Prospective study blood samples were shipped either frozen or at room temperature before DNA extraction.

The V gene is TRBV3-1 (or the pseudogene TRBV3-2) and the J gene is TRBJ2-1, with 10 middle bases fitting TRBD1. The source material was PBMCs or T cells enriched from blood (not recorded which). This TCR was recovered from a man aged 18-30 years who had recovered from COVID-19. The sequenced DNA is TGTGCCAGCAGTCGGACAGGGGGTCCCCTCAATGAGCAGTTCTTC. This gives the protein CASSRTGGPLNEQFF.